Below are 5 T cell receptor beta chains sequenced from a single sample in a study of shared clonotypes between healthy human individuals. Generated by immunoSEQ multiplex PCR, the TCRdb table keeps only in-frame clones and is missing some. This table has fewer than 550,000 clones, nearly 80% appearing once. The specimen was PBMCs. The receptors were sampled from a middle-aged woman in good health. Some clones in this sample may be carry-over from other donors' samples.

As concerns this clone: Other DNA sequences in the same sample also yield this CDR3. This rearrangement joins TRBV6-5 to TRBJ1-1, with D possibly being TRBD1 (6 bases). V lost 2 bases, J lost 1 base, and 8 bases lay in between. Germline V gene lookup returns CDR1 MNHEY and CDR2 SVGAGI. The CDR3 loop spans 14 amino acids. CDR3 sequence: CASSYGGGNTEAFF. In DNA, the CDR3 is TGTGCCAGCAGTTACGGGGGCGGGAACACTGAAGCTTTCTTT.

This chain links TRBV5-6 with TRBJ2-5; 9 bases map to TRBD2. Trimming removed 0 bases from V and 2 bases from J; junction bases left unmatched: 5. Looked up from germline, CDR1 is SGHDT and CDR2 is YYEEEE. The CDR3 is 16 amino acids. The CDR3 is CASSLGAGGPQETQYF. The CDR3 DNA reads TGTGCCAGCAGCTTGGGAGCGGGAGGCCCTCAAGAGACCCAGTACTTC.

The rearrangement links TRBV28 to TRBJ2-2, with no clear D. Germline assignment: CDR1 MDHEN and CDR2 SYDVKM. The CDR3 contains 15 residues. V gave up 2 bases and J gave up 0 bases, with 7 bases separating them. The DNA for the CDR3 is TGTGCCAGCAGTTTAGGGTTGGCGAACACCGGGGAGCTGTTTTTT. It specifies CASSLGLANTGELFF.

This clone was found a few times. CDR3 bases: TGTGCCAGCAGCTTGGGGCAATGGAAGGGCGAGCAGTACTTC. The encoded protein is CASSLGQWKGEQYF. V usage is TRBV11-2 and J usage is TRBJ2-7, with a possible D match to TRBD1 (5 bases). Germline lookup yields CDR1 SGHAT and CDR2 FQNNGV. The CDR3 consists of 14 residues. The V gene lost 3 bases and the J gene lost 6 bases, with 15 bases spanning the gap.

The chain combines TRBV7-9 with TRBJ1-3; tentative D call: TRBD1 (6 bases). The germline CDR1 and CDR2 sequences are SEHNR and FQNEAQ (reference sequence). Trimming pared 4 bases from V and 7 bases from J, leaving 8 bases between. The CDR3 is 12 residues long. CDR3 amino acids: CASSSGENTIYF. CDR3 nucleotide sequence: TGTGCCAGCAGCTCAGGGGAGAACACCATATATTTT.